Listed below are T cell receptor beta chains from one sample, sequenced in a study of blood T cell repertoires in COVID-19. Assay used: immunoSEQ multiplex PCR; TCRdb lists only in-frame clones, some missing. This table holds 80,000 or so clones, 80% to 85% found once. Sequenced input: peripheral blood. The receptors originated from a man older than 75 with acute or convalescent COVID-19. CDR3s include the opening cysteine and the closing phenylalanine or tryptophan. D genes are given only for firm matches. Only part of the rows carry a size: once, few, many, or a class if the clone is expanded.

clone size	V gene	D gene	J gene	CDR3 protein	CDR3 DNA
.	TRBV6-5	TRBD2	TRBJ2-5	CASSYTGTSLETQYF	TGTGCCAGCAGTTACACCGGGACTAGCCTAGAGACCCAGTACTTC
.	TRBV5-4	TRBD1	TRBJ2-7	CASSLGTGATYEQYF	TGTGCCAGCAGCTTGGGGACAGGGGCTACCTACGAGCAGTACTTC
.	TRBV16	.	TRBJ1-4	CASSRQIATNEKLFF	TGTGCCAGCAGTCGACAGATTGCAACTAATGAAAAACTGTTTTTT
.	TRBV20-1	.	TRBJ1-2	CSERTDDGYTF	TGCAGTGAGAGGACAGACGATGGCTACACCTTC
.	TRBV11-3	.	TRBJ2-5	CASSRGPPYAEQETQYF	TGTGCCAGCAGCCGAGGGCCGCCTTATGCGGAACAAGAGACCCAGTACTTC
.	TRBV5-1	TRBD2	TRBJ2-5	CASSSQPLLAGAQETQYF	TGCGCCAGCAGCTCCCAGCCCTTACTAGCGGGAGCGCAAGAGACCCAGTACTTC
many	TRBV6-5	.	TRBJ1-2	CASSNDWTAGGYTF	TGTGCCAGCAGCAATGACTGGACAGCCGGCGGCTACACCTTC
.	TRBV27	TRBD2	TRBJ2-7	CASSLLSSGRAEQYF	TGTGCCAGCAGTTTATTGAGTAGCGGGAGGGCCGAGCAGTACTTC
.	TRBV5-6	.	TRBJ1-4	CASTLRGGLGEKLFF	TGTGCCAGCACTCTGAGGGGGGGGCTGGGTGAAAAACTGTTTTTT
.	TRBV9	.	TRBJ2-1	CASSVSLVVYNEQFF	TGTGCCAGCAGCGTGAGTCTCGTGGTCTACAATGAGCAGTTCTTC
.	TRBV11-2	TRBD1	TRBJ1-2	CASSSGQPYGYTF	TGTGCCAGCAGCTCGGGACAGCCGTATGGCTACACCTTC
.	TRBV9	TRBD1	TRBJ2-7	CASSPAGTGNEQYF	TGTGCCAGCAGCCCTGCCGGGACAGGGAACGAGCAGTACTTC
.	TRBV6-5	TRBD2	TRBJ2-7	CASSLSWTSAYEQYF	TGTGCCAGCAGCCTAAGCTGGACTAGCGCCTACGAGCAGTACTTC
.	TRBV10-2	TRBD1	TRBJ1-3	CASRTGGVNTIYF	TGCGCCAGCCGGACAGGGGGCGTAAACACCATATATTTT
.	TRBV7-9	.	TRBJ2-3	CASSFRADTQYF	TGTGCCAGCAGCTTCAGGGCAGATACGCAGTATTTT
.	TRBV28	.	TRBJ2-7	CASSLTGESYEQYF	TGTGCCAGCAGTTTAACGGGGGAGTCGTACGAGCAGTACTTC
.	TRBV30	TRBD2	TRBJ2-5	CAWSKTSGILETQYF	TGTGCCTGGAGTAAAACTAGCGGTATACTAGAGACCCAGTACTTC
once	TRBV4-1	TRBD1	TRBJ2-7	CASSQGTGDYYEQYF	TGCGCCAGCAGCCAAGGGACAGGCGATTACTACGAGCAGTACTTC
.	TRBV10-3	.	TRBJ1-2	CAISDFGKYGYTF	TGTGCCATCAGTGATTTCGGGAAGTATGGCTACACCTTC
.	TRBV18	.	TRBJ1-5	CASSAGISNQPQHF	TGTGCCAGCTCGGCAGGGATTAGCAATCAGCCCCAGCATTTT
.	TRBV19	TRBD1	TRBJ1-4	CASKEGQGVEKLFF	TGTGCCAGTAAGGAGGGACAGGGGGTTGAAAAACTGTTTTTT
.	TRBV7-9	TRBD2	TRBJ2-3	CASSRTSGSTDTQYF	TGTGCCAGCAGTCGAACTAGCGGCAGCACAGATACGCAGTATTTT
.	TRBV18	TRBD1	TRBJ1-1	CASSRSTSGQGGTEAFF	TGTGCCAGCTCACGGAGTACCTCGGGACAGGGGGGCACTGAAGCTTTCTTT
.	TRBV7-2	.	TRBJ1-1	CASRQSPNTEAFF	TGTGCCAGCAGACAGAGCCCGAACACTGAAGCTTTCTTT
.	TRBV9	TRBD2	TRBJ2-1	CASSPRTRTLEQFF	TGTGCCAGCAGCCCTCGGACTAGAACTCTTGAGCAGTTCTTC
.	TRBV2	TRBD2	TRBJ2-1	CASQSSGYNEQFF	TGTGCCAGCCAGTCTAGCGGTTACAATGAGCAGTTCTTC
once	TRBV28	.	TRBJ2-5	CASSLPPPVGTQYF	TGTGCCAGCAGTTTACCCCCCCCGGTCGGGACCCAGTACTTC
.	TRBV18	.	TRBJ2-3	CASSHSPRQVPEQYF	TGTGCCAGCTCCCATTCTCCCAGGCAAGTCCCGGAGCAGTATTTT
.	TRBV28	.	TRBJ1-1	CASSLVTGMVEAFF	TGTGCCAGCAGTTTAGTAACAGGGATGGTTGAAGCTTTCTTT
.	TRBV28	TRBD1	TRBJ2-2	CASRDRPNTGELFF	TGTGCCAGCCGGGACAGGCCGAACACCGGGGAGCTGTTTTTT
.	TRBV30	.	TRBJ1-3	CAWSRVFSGNTIYF	TGTGCCTGGAGTCGGGTCTTCTCTGGAAACACCATATATTTT
.	TRBV7-2	TRBD2	TRBJ2-3	CASSLALRSGKVDTQYF	TGTGCCAGCAGCTTAGCGCTCCGGAGCGGGAAAGTAGATACGCAGTATTTT
.	TRBV15	.	TRBJ1-1	CATSRDLRRVAEAFF	TGTGCCACCAGCAGAGATCTTCGCAGGGTAGCTGAAGCTTTCTTT
.	TRBV4-1	TRBD2	TRBJ2-1	CASSHGTSGSYNEQFF	TGCGCCAGCAGCCATGGGACTAGCGGTTCCTACAATGAGCAGTTCTTC
.	TRBV5-4	.	TRBJ2-6	CASSLARSSGANVLTF	TGTGCCAGCAGCTTGGCACGGAGCTCTGGGGCCAACGTCCTGACTTTC
.	TRBV9	TRBD2	TRBJ2-1	CASSVGGGDGGLANEQFF	TGTGCCAGCAGCGTAGGTGGAGGGGATGGGGGACTAGCGAATGAGCAGTTCTTC
once	TRBV28	.	TRBJ2-7	CASSLGADKQYF	TGTGCCAGCAGTCTGGGGGCGGACAAGCAGTACTTC
.	TRBV11-3	TRBD1	TRBJ2-1	CASSPSPGQGFNEQFF	TGTGCCAGCAGCCCGTCACCGGGACAGGGGTTCAATGAGCAGTTCTTC
.	TRBV20-1	.	TRBJ1-5	CSASSTGRSNQPQHF	TGCAGTGCTAGTTCAACAGGGAGAAGCAATCAGCCCCAGCATTTT
once	TRBV15	TRBD1	TRBJ1-4	CATSRAPGQPSTNEKLFF	TGTGCCACCAGCAGAGCTCCGGGACAGCCGTCAACTAATGAAAAACTGTTTTTT
.	TRBV20-1	TRBD1	TRBJ2-7	CSASPGQVGTYEQYF	TGCAGTGCTAGTCCCGGACAGGTCGGGACCTACGAGCAGTACTTC
.	TRBV30	TRBD1	TRBJ2-1	CAWSVQGNEQFF	TGTGCCTGGAGTGTACAGGGGAATGAGCAGTTCTTC
.	TRBV5-1	.	TRBJ1-6	CASSLGFTESNSPLHF	TGCGCCAGCAGCTTAGGATTTACAGAAAGCAATTCACCCCTCCACTTT
.	TRBV5-1	TRBD2	TRBJ2-3	CASSLAGGPTTDTQYF	TGCGCCAGCAGCTTAGCGGGAGGGCCGACGACAGATACGCAGTATTTT
.	TRBV29-1	TRBD1	TRBJ1-2	CSVEAPGQSYGYTF	TGCAGCGTTGAAGCACCGGGACAGAGCTATGGCTACACCTTC
.	TRBV6-4	.	TRBJ2-1	CASSALAHYNEQFF	TGTGCCAGCAGTGCTCTAGCCCATTACAATGAGCAGTTCTTC
few	TRBV4-3	.	TRBJ2-3	CASSQVAGFTDTQYF	TGCGCCAGCAGCCAAGTTGCGGGGTTCACAGATACGCAGTATTTT
.	TRBV24-1	TRBD1	TRBJ2-2	CATSDSGTVTGELFF	TGTGCCACCAGTGATTCCGGGACAGTCACCGGGGAGCTGTTTTTT
.	TRBV10-3	TRBD1	TRBJ2-3	CAISRAGGLTDTQYF	TGTGCCATCTCCAGGGCAGGGGGCCTGACAGATACGCAGTATTTT
.	TRBV2	TRBD2	TRBJ2-5	CASSERFWAGGETQYF	TGTGCCAGCAGTGAGAGGTTTTGGGCGGGAGGCGAGACCCAGTACTTC
.	TRBV6-5	TRBD2	TRBJ2-2	CASSYQRDYTGELFF	TGTGCCAGCAGTTATCAGCGGGACTACACCGGGGAGCTGTTTTTT
few	TRBV28	.	TRBJ1-1	CASSATRPSVAFF	TGTGCCAGCAGCGCCACGCGCCCGTCCGTAGCTTTCTTT
.	TRBV18	.	TRBJ2-7	CASSGTTYEQYF	TGTGCCAGCTCAGGCACTACCTACGAGCAGTACTTC